The 25 T cell receptor beta chains given below trace back to one sample, sequenced in a study of blood T cell repertoires in COVID-19. The assay was immunoSEQ multiplex PCR, and TCRdb's table has in-frame clones only and misses some. In the table there are roughly 68,000 clones, 80% to 90% of which are singletons. The specimen sequenced was peripheral blood. These receptors were obtained from a human donor in a cohort sampled during active COVID-19.

The count of this clone is one. The genes are TRBV7-9 and TRBJ2-1; TRBD1 matches 8 bases. J gave up 5 bases and V 5 bases, and 8 bases lay outside the gene matches. The CDR3 is 15 amino acids. CDR1 and CDR2 from the germline V gene are SEHNR and FQNEAQ (reference sequence). This chain's CDR3 is CASSLTGVGNNEQFF. In DNA form, the CDR3 reads TGTGCCAGCAGCCTGACAGGGGTAGGGAACAATGAGCAGTTCTTC.

The chain uses TRBV28 and TRBJ1-4; the D is unclear. The CDR3 totals 12 residues. CDR1 and CDR2 from the germline V gene are MDHEN and SYDVKM. V was pared by 8 bases and J by 4 bases, with 8 bases between. CDR3 nucleotide sequence: TGTGCCAGCGGCCCGCTTAATGAAAAACTGTTTTTT. Its translation is CASGPLNEKLFF.

This rearrangement joins TRBV6-4 to TRBJ2-5, with a weak D call TRBD1 (5 bases). This CDR3 region has 11 residues. Germline V gives CDR1 MRHNA, CDR2 SNTAGT. V was shortened by 7 bases and J by 5 bases, with 8 bases between the two germline ends. The CDR3 sequence is CASTNRETQYF. CDR3 bases: TGTGCCAGCACAAACAGGGAGACCCAGTACTTC.

The chain carries TRBV5-1 and TRBJ2-2, with TRBD2 matching over 7 bases. V shed 2 bases, J shed 5 bases, and the junction held 6 bases outside the gene matches. Germline values: CDR1 SGHRS, CDR2 YFSETQ. The length of the CDR3 is 15 residues. The CDR3 spells CASSFSAGTTGELFF. The CDR3 region has the DNA TGCGCCAGCAGCTTTTCAGCGGGAACGACCGGGGAGCTGTTTTTT.

The chain has TRBV6-6 and TRBJ1-1; no clear D gene. Trimming removed 2 bases from V and 1 base from J, with 11 bases in between. Germline V CDR1 and CDR2: MNHNY, SVGAGI (reference sequence). The CDR3 runs 15 residues. The CDR3 spells CASSYTRRGNTEAFF. The CDR3 DNA sequence: TGTGCCAGCAGTTACACCCGTCGGGGGAACACTGAAGCTTTCTTT.

The chain is built from TRBV28 and TRBJ1-1; 7 bases match TRBD1. Looked up from germline, CDR1 is MDHEN and CDR2 is SYDVKM. The CDR3 consists of 14 residues. Trimming cost V 6 bases and J 5 bases; bases outside gene matches: 9. The CDR3 region has the DNA TGTGCCAGCAGAACCCGGACAGGAGTGACTGAAGCTTTCTTT. The encoded protein is CASRTRTGVTEAFF.

The J gene is TRBJ2-7, the V gene TRBV3-1 (or the pseudogene TRBV3-2); D gene unclear. CDR3 length equals 12 residues. Germline V gene data show CDR1 as LGHDT and CDR2 as YNNKEL (reference sequence). The V end lost 4 bases, the J end lost 3 bases, and 7 bases lay between the germline ends. This CDR3 reads CASSPNVYEQYF. In nucleotides, the CDR3 is TGTGCCAGCAGCCCTAATGTCTACGAGCAGTACTTC.

The chain couples TRBV27 to TRBJ1-2; maybe TRBD1 (5 bases). Germline V CDR1 and CDR2: MNHEY, SMNVEV (reference sequence). This CDR3 contains 13 residues. The ends were cut back, 4 bases at V and 5 bases at J, with 11 bases in the middle. The CDR3, as DNA: TGTGCCAGCAGTTCACTTCAGGGTTATGGCTACACCTTC. Amino acids: CASSSLQGYGYTF.

This clone is a singleton in its sample. The chain combines TRBV4-2 with TRBJ2-3; TRBD2 agrees at 13 bases. V lost 3 bases, J lost 6 bases, and 6 bases stayed unmatched. This CDR3 comprises 16 residues. The germline CDR1 and CDR2 sequences are LGHNA and YNFKEQ. The CDR3 protein is CASSQGLAGTGDTQYF. CDR3 DNA: TGTGCCAGCAGCCAGGGACTAGCGGGGACGGGCGATACGCAGTATTTT.

This chain connects TRBV11-3 to TRBJ1-4; D is perhaps TRBD1 (6 bases). Germline V gives CDR1 SGHNT, CDR2 YENEEA. CDR3 length: 20 amino acids. Deletions cut 0 bases from V and 8 bases from J, with 28 bases between. This CDR3 is CASSLDGAGSGVDRGEKLFF. CDR3 coding DNA: TGTGCCAGCAGCTTAGACGGGGCCGGGTCAGGGGTCGACCGCGGGGAAAAACTGTTTTTT.

The CDR3 region is CASSWGEQPQHF. The CDR3 DNA reads as TGTGCCAGCAGTTGGGGGGAACAGCCCCAGCATTTT. The J gene is TRBJ1-5, the V gene TRBV28; tentative D call: TRBD1 (5 bases). V lost 4 bases to trimming and J lost 7 bases, with 8 bases between them. This CDR3 spans 12 amino acids. The germline V gene encodes CDR1 MDHEN and CDR2 SYDVKM.

This chain links TRBV6-6 with TRBJ2-3, with D maybe TRBD2 (5 bases). Trimming removed 2 bases at V and 4 bases at J, with 10 bases between. The CDR3 totals 14 residues. The germline V gene encodes CDR1 MNHNY and CDR2 SVGAGI (reference sequence). The CDR3 DNA is TGTGCCAGCAGTTACGCTAGCTCAGCAGATACGCAGTATTTT. It codes for CASSYASSADTQYF.

This chain links TRBV14 with TRBJ2-1; 7 positions agree with TRBD2. Germline V gene data show CDR1 as SGHDN and CDR2 as FVKESK. V trimming: 4 bases; J trimming: 4 bases; junction bases outside the gene matches: 19. There are 19 residues in the CDR3. The CDR3 reads CASSLGSGPPAGEYNEQFF. The CDR3 DNA is TGTGCCAGCAGCCTGGGGTCGGGGCCCCCGGCGGGAGAGTACAATGAGCAGTTCTTC.

This clone was recorded only once. J is TRBJ2-3 and V is TRBV9; 9 bases match TRBD2. This CDR3 is built from 16 residues. The J segment lost 4 bases and the V segment lost 1 base, leaving 7 bases of the junction unmatched. CDR1 and CDR2 from the germline V gene are SGDLS and YYNGEE. CDR3 in amino acids: CASSVSLAGVSDTQYF. CDR3 DNA: TGTGCCAGCAGCGTAAGTTTAGCGGGAGTGTCAGATACGCAGTATTTT. Full variable domain (outside the CDR3, taken from reference TRBV9 and TRBJ2-3): DSGVTQTPKHLITATGQRVTLRCSPRSGDLSVYWYQQSLDQGLQFLIQYYNGEERAKGNILERFSAQQFPDLHSELNLSSLELGDSALYFCASSVSLAGVSDTQYFGPGTRLTVL.

The chain carries TRBV5-1 and TRBJ1-2; D not resolved. CDR3 length equals 14 residues. Trimming removed 0 bases from V and 1 base from J, with 7 bases in between. Germline loops: CDR1 SGHRS, CDR2 YFSETQ. CDR3 in amino acids: CASSLGHFNYGYTF. Here the CDR3 DNA reads TGCGCCAGCAGCTTGGGACATTTTAACTATGGCTACACCTTC.

The rearrangement links TRBV28 to TRBJ1-4; D is possibly TRBD1 (5 bases). V was clipped by 4 bases and J by 2 bases, with 14 bases between them. Germline lookup yields CDR1 MDHEN and CDR2 SYDVKM. The CDR3 sequence is 16 residues long. In DNA form, the CDR3 reads TGTGCCAGCAGTTCCAGGGTCCTTCGGACTAATGAAAAACTGTTTTTT. Translating gives CASSSRVLRTNEKLFF.

J is TRBJ1-6 and V is TRBV19; tentative D call: TRBD1 (5 bases). V was trimmed by 3 bases and J by 10 bases, leaving 13 bases between them. This CDR3 is built from 14 residues. Per the germline V gene, CDR1 is LNHDA and CDR2 is SQIVND (reference sequence). The CDR3 sequence is CASSIQGVWSPLHF. Written as DNA, the CDR3 is TGTGCCAGTAGTATCCAGGGTGTATGGTCACCCCTCCACTTT.

This clone has only a few counts. The rearrangement joins TRBV27 to TRBJ1-1; D uncertain. Trimming cost V 2 bases and J 0 bases, with 4 bases left between them. Germline V lookup: CDR1 MNHEY, CDR2 SMNVEV (reference sequence). The CDR3 is 13 amino acids. The CDR3 loop reads CASSLTLNTEAFF. The CDR3 nucleotides read TGTGCCAGCAGTTTAACTCTGAACACTGAAGCTTTCTTT.

The chain uses TRBV5-6 and TRBJ2-5, with 13 bases that match TRBD2. The CDR3 is made up of 19 amino acids. V lost 5 bases to trimming and J lost 4 bases; unmatched junction nucleotides: 17. Germline CDR1 SGHDT, CDR2 YYEEEE. Written as DNA, the CDR3 is TGTGCCAGCAGTTTGACAGGGGGGTTTGGACTAGCGGGAGTAGAGACCCAGTACTTC. As protein: CASSLTGGFGLAGVETQYF.

The chain combines TRBV14 with TRBJ2-3; 7 nucleotides agree with TRBD2. The CDR3 spans 15 residues. Germline CDR1 reads SGHDN; CDR2 reads FVKESK. The J segment lost 4 bases and the V segment lost 0 bases, leaving 4 bases of the junction unmatched. The CDR3 protein is CASSQDVGRADTQYF. As DNA, the CDR3 is TGTGCCAGCAGCCAAGATGTGGGGAGGGCAGATACGCAGTATTTT.

This clone was counted at least ten times. The chain combines TRBV5-4 with TRBJ2-7; 14 nucleotides agree with TRBD2. The CDR3 length is 12 residues. Germline V CDR1 and CDR2: SGHNT, YYREEE (reference sequence). V was clipped by 10 bases and J by 12 bases; unmatched bases: 9. CDR3 nucleotide sequence: TGTGCCCCTACCGGGACTAGCGGGAGATTGTACTTC. It codes for CAPTGTSGRLYF. The entire variable domain, with the rest obtained from reference TRBV5-4 and TRBJ2-7, is as follows: ETGVTQSPTHLIKTRGQQVTLRCSSQSGHNTVSWYQQALGQGPQFIFQYYREEENGRGNFPPRFSGLQFPNYSSELNVNALELDDSALYLCAPTGTSGRLYFGPGTRLTVT.

J is TRBJ2-1 and V is TRBV4-3; tentatively, D is TRBD1 (5 bases). There are 15 residues in the CDR3. Germline-derived CDR1 and CDR2 are LGHNA and YSLEER. Between the trimmed V and J ends, which lost 0 bases and 4 bases, there was a span of 10 bases. CDR3 DNA: TGCGCCAGCAGCCAAGAGCTAGGGGAATACAATGAGCAGTTCTTC. Translating it yields CASSQELGEYNEQFF.

The chain links TRBV27 to TRBJ2-7; unclear D gene. V was clipped by 3 bases and J by 0 bases, with 6 bases between them. CDR1 and CDR2 (germline): MNHEY, SMNVEV (reference sequence). The CDR3 length is 13 residues. The CDR3 region is CASSFRYSYEQYF. The CDR3, as DNA: TGTGCCAGCAGTTTCAGATACTCCTACGAGCAGTACTTC.

This sequence joins TRBV11-2 and TRBJ2-2; possibly TRBD1 for D (6 bases). The CDR3 spans 17 residues. Looked up from germline, CDR1 is SGHAT and CDR2 is FQNNGV. Deletions cut 5 bases from V and 8 bases from J, with 24 bases between. CDR3 sequence: CASSRFTDSLRRGELFF. The CDR3 DNA reads TGTGCCAGCAGCCGCTTTACGGACAGTTTAAGGCGGGGGGAGCTGTTTTTT.

The rearrangement uses TRBV28 and TRBJ2-7; a possible D gene is TRBD1 (6 bases). The germline V gene encodes CDR1 MDHEN and CDR2 SYDVKM. CDR3 length: 14 residues. Between the trimmed V and J ends, which lost 4 bases and 4 bases, there was a span of 14 bases. CDR3 sequence (DNA): TGTGCCAGCAGTTCCGGGTACAGGGAGTACGAGCAGTACTTC. Translating gives CASSSGYREYEQYF.